This T cell receptor (beta chain) was sequenced in a study of shared clonotypes between healthy human individuals. Study background: Per donor, CD8 memory used one plate, CD8 naive used two, CD4 memory used three and CD4 naive used three.

The method was immunoSEQ multiplex PCR; TCRdb's version includes in-frame clones alone and lacks a portion of them. This table holds about 2,200,000 clones, about 92% found once. Findings and limits, study-wide: Naive subsets typically showed greater estimated richness than memory subsets. Non-shared clonotypes showed lower generation probabilities than clonotypes common to all four donors.

CD45RO-negative cells were positively selected for CCR7, leaving out terminally differentiated effector memory CD45RA+ cells. With regard to this clone: Its specificity is unknown.

Sequenced material: naive CD8+ T cells from PBMCs. This sequence was found in a man aged 18 to 30 in good health. Some clones in this sample may be carry-over from other donors' samples.

For the CDR3, the DNA is TGTGCCATCAGTGATCGGACAGGGCGCACAGATACGCAGTATTTT. Protein sequence: CAISDRTGRTDTQYF. The chain is built from TRBV10-3 and TRBJ2-3, with TRBD1 matching over 8 bases. Germline loops: CDR1 ENHRY, CDR2 SYGVKD. The CDR3 covers 15 residues. J was trimmed by 1 base and V by 3 bases; bases with no gene match: 3.